The next 10 T cell receptor beta chains were all read from a single sample in a study of siplizumab effects on memory and regulatory T cells. Produced via immunoSEQ multiplex PCR; TCRdb's table is partial and in-frame only. The data contain over 95,000 clones, 93% of them singletons. Sequencing was performed on non-Treg CD4+ T cells sorted from blood. The receptors here all came from a human donor in good health.

The V call is TRBV18, the J call TRBJ1-6, with D perhaps TRBD1 (5 bases). With 6 bases removed from V and 7 bases from J, the gap between germline ends came to 13 bases. This CDR3 is built from 14 residues. The germline V gene has CDR1 KGHSH and CDR2 LQKENI. The DNA of the CDR3 is TGTGCCAGCTCTCTGCAGGGCTACAATTCACCCCTCCACTTT. Its protein product is CASSLQGYNSPLHF.

CDR3 loop: CASSFSGGTGELFF. CDR3 in DNA: TGTGCCAGCAGTTTCAGCGGGGGGACCGGGGAGCTGTTTTTT. The chain joins TRBV6-6 to TRBJ2-2, with 9 bases lining up with TRBD2. The CDR3 spans 14 residues. Germline V gene lookup returns CDR1 MNHNY and CDR2 SVGAGI (reference sequence). V gave up 4 bases and J gave up 5 bases; unmatched junction bases: 2.

This clone was found once. CDR3 region: CASSPGQGRDEQFF. CDR3 nucleotide sequence: TGTGCCAGCAGCCCCGGACAGGGGAGGGATGAGCAGTTCTTC. This chain links TRBV5-4 with TRBJ2-1; 9 bases line up with TRBD1. The V gene's germline CDR1 is SGHNT and CDR2 YYREEE (reference sequence). This CDR3 spans 14 amino acids. The V segment lost 4 bases and the J segment 8 bases; nucleotides outside the gene matches: 7.

The chain couples TRBV11-2 to TRBJ2-7; 8 nucleotides align to TRBD2. After removal of 3 bases from V and 3 bases from J, the junction contained 4 bases not matched to a gene. Germline V CDR1 and CDR2: SGHAT, FQNNGV. This CDR3 has 14 residues. CDR3 in amino acids: CASSLGLGGYEQYF. The CDR3 coding sequence is TGTGCCAGCAGCTTGGGACTAGGGGGCTACGAGCAGTACTTC.

About this clone itself: This sample includes further DNA sequences coding for the same CDR3. The chain couples TRBV18 to TRBJ2-1; D call uncertain. Germline V CDR1 and CDR2: KGHSH, LQKENI. V was trimmed by 3 bases and J by 4 bases, leaving 7 bases between them. The CDR3 totals 13 residues. The CDR3 loop reads CASSPPGYNEQFF. The CDR3 coding sequence is TGTGCCAGCTCACCCCCCGGGTACAATGAGCAGTTCTTC. Supplemented by reference TRBV18 and TRBJ2-1, the full variable domain reads NAGVMQNPRHLVRRRGQEARLRCSPMKGHSHVYWYRQLPEEGLKFMVYLQKENIIDESGMPKERFSAEFPKEGPSILRIQQVVRGDSAAYFCASSPPGYNEQFFGPGTRLTVL.

This CDR3 is CASSPGRLLAKNIQYF. For the CDR3, the DNA is TGTGCCAGCAGCCCGGGACGTTTGCTAGCCAAAAACATTCAGTACTTC. The chain employs TRBV5-8 and TRBJ2-4; D possibly matches TRBD1 or TRBD2 (5 bases each). The CDR3 runs to 16 residues. Germline V CDR1 and CDR2: SGHTS, YDEGEE. Trimming left V 4 bases short and J 0 bases short, with 14 bases between.

The chain uses TRBV21-1 and TRBJ1-2; no DNA check was done on the table's D call, TRBD1. TRBV21-1 is noted as a pseudogene. The CDR3 spans 19 residues. The CDR3 here is CASSKEGPGHPSINYGYTF. CDR3 coding DNA: TGTGCCAGCAGCAAAGAGGGACCGGGACACCCAAGTATTAACTATGGCTACACCTTC.

This chain connects TRBV5-1 to TRBJ2-1; 9 nucleotides line up with TRBD1. V trimming: 6 bases; J trimming: 5 bases; junction bases outside the gene matches: 9. The germline gives CDR1 SGHRS, CDR2 YFSETQ. This CDR3 is 15 amino acids long. The CDR3 spells CASTSRDRVNNEQFF. CDR3 in DNA: TGCGCCAGCACCAGCCGGGACAGGGTTAACAATGAGCAGTTCTTC. Supplemented by reference TRBV5-1 and TRBJ2-1, the full variable domain reads KAGVTQTPRYLIKTRGQQVTLSCSPISGHRSVSWYQQTPGQGLQFLFEYFSETQRNKGNFPGRFSGRQFSNSRSEMNVSTLELGDSALYLCASTSRDRVNNEQFFGPGTRLTVL.

This chain links TRBV7-2 with TRBJ2-7; no reliable D call. There are 16 residues in the CDR3. Trimming left V 5 bases short and J 3 bases short, with 20 bases between. In germline, CDR1 is SGHTA, CDR2 FQGNSA. This chain's CDR3 is CASSPFLAAPLYEQYF. CDR3 in DNA: TGTGCCAGCAGCCCATTCTTAGCTGCCCCCCTCTACGAGCAGTACTTC.

This clone showed up just once. CDR3 sequence reads: CASSPGRQSYEQYF. In nucleotides, the CDR3 is TGTGCCAGCAGCCCAGGGAGACAGTCCTACGAGCAGTACTTC. The chain uses TRBV7-9 and TRBJ2-7; D possibly uses TRBD1 or TRBD2 (5 bases each). This CDR3 spans 14 amino acids. Germline V gene lookup returns CDR1 SEHNR and CDR2 FQNEAQ (reference sequence). V shed 5 bases and J shed 1 base, with 12 bases lying between them.